This section outlines one T cell receptor (beta chain) sequence together with its context. This entry belongs to a study of human CD4 T cells and Enterobacteriaceae. Sequencing used immunoSEQ multiplex PCR; TCRdb keeps in-frame clones, though not all of them. The table shows fewer than 35,000 clones, with roughly 80% occurring only once. This CDR3 region has 14 residues. Germline CDR1 reads SNHLY; CDR2 reads FYNNEI. Unmatched junction bases numbered 6, after V lost 7 bases and J lost 3 bases. Memory CD4+ T cells were sorted as all CD4+ cells except CD45RA+CCR7+CD95- naive cells, over 95% pure. Sequencing was performed on memory CD4+ T cells from blood. The rearrangement joins TRBV2 to TRBJ1-5; 7 bases match TRBD1. This TCR derives from a human donor in good health. CDR3 loop: CASNRGQPNQPQHF. CDR3 nucleotides: TGTGCCAGCAACCGGGGACAGCCCAATCAGCCCCAGCATTTT.